A selection of T cell receptor beta chains follows, all from one sample in a study of cytomegalovirus exposure and HLA in healthy donors. Profiling relied on immunoSEQ multiplex PCR, and the TCRdb table lists in-frame clones only, not all of them. The sample lists 95,000 to 150,000 clones, about three fifths seen once, with 8% to 9% in the top ten. Sequencing was done on a sample of PBMCs. These receptors were taken from a woman in her thirties or forties in good health and CMV-seropositive. Both conserved end residues are trimmed from each CDR3.

v_call cdr3_length cdr3_aa
TRBV7-8 14 ASSLLGVRGTGELF
TRBV19 14 ASSIGGLELYNEQF
TRBV30 9 AWSDGIEAF
TRBV14 10 ASSQSDEKLF
TRBV5-1 15 ASSPGLAGGGYNEQF
TRBV2 11 ASSGTGQQTQY
TRBV10-3 10 AISESRYEQY
TRBV9 13 ASSVVAGSNTEAF
TRBV2 11 ASKGEGYNEQF
TRBV19 11 ASGQGRRGTQY
TRBV5-1 12 ASIDPGGGETQY
TRBV27 15 ASSLTRLRASIFEQY
TRBV6-5 12 ASSPRGGGNIQY
TRBV10-1 11 ASALAGELEQF
TRBV29-1 11 SVGTGGNQPQH
TRBV6-1 14 ASSGPWGQGADTQY
TRBV27 12 ASQEGALSYEQY
TRBV5-1 13 ASSPGQGSSYEQY
TRBV2 12 ASPNRLKTDTQY
TRBV6-5 13 ASSYGTGRNQPQH
TRBV6-5 13 ASSFSGGIYNEQF
TRBV18 9 ASGTGYEQY
TRBV7-8 14 ASSPRMGRGDEKLF
TRBV29-1 10 SVVTGPYEQY
TRBV5-6 13 ASSLPAGSNEKLF
TRBV18 12 ASSPPTGARGYT
TRBV18 11 ASSPTSTDTQY
TRBV7-6 13 ASSLGSTGVTEAF
TRBV4-1 11 ASSPSQEETQY
TRBV5-1 12 ASNTGTANYGYT
TRBV6-6 13 ASIASGGTYNEQF
TRBV6-5 11 ASSPTGDQPQH
TRBV13 14 ASSPRTSRNTGELF
TRBV6-4 11 ASSEGANQPQH
TRBV28 11 ASSWADQETQY
TRBV27 11 ASRRDINYGYT
TRBV5-4 14 ASTLSAGQANTEAF
TRBV5-4 12 ASSSVKGEETQY
TRBV28 13 ATIAGGRGGETQY
TRBV5-1 13 ASSLAGRVGDTQY
TRBV14 11 ASSRDSYNEQF
TRBV28 13 ASSLGGAANEKLF
TRBV4-1 15 AGSQGLGLAGGNEQF
TRBV2 14 ASKGQPTLGPFEQY
TRBV7-6 14 ASSLAAEGVGAEAF
TRBV10-3 11 AISDQGDQPQH
TRBV4-2 14 ASSRNTGGPNTEAF